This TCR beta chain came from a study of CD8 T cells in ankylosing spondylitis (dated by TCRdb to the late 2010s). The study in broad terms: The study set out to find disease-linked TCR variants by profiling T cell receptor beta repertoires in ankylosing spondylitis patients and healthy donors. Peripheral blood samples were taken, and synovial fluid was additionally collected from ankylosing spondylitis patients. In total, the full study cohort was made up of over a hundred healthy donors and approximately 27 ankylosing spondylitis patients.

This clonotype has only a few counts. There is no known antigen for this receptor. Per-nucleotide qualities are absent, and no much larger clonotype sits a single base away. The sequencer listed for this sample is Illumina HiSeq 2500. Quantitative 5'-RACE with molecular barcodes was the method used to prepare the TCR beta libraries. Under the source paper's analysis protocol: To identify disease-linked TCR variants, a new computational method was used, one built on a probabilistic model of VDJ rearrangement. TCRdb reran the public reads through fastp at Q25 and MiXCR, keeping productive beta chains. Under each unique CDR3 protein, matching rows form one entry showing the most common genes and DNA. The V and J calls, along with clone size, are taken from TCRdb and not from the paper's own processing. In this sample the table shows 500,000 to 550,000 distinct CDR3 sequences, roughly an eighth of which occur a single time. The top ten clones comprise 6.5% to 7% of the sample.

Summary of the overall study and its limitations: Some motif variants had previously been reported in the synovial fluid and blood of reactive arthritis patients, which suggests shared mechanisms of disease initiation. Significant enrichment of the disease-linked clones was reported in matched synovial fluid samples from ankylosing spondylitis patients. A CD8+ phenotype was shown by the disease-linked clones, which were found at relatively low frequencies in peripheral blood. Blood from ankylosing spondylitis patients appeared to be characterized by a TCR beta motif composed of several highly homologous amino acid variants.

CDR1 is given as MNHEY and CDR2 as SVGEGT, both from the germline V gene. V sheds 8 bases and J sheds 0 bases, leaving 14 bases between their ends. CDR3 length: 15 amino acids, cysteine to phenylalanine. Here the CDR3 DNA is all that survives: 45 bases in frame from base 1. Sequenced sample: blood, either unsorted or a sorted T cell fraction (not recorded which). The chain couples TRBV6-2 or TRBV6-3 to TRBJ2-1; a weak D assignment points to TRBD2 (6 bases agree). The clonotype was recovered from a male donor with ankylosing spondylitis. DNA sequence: TGTGCCAGCCTCCTTAGCGGAAGCTCCTACAATGAGCAGTTCTTC. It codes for CASLLSGSSYNEQFF.